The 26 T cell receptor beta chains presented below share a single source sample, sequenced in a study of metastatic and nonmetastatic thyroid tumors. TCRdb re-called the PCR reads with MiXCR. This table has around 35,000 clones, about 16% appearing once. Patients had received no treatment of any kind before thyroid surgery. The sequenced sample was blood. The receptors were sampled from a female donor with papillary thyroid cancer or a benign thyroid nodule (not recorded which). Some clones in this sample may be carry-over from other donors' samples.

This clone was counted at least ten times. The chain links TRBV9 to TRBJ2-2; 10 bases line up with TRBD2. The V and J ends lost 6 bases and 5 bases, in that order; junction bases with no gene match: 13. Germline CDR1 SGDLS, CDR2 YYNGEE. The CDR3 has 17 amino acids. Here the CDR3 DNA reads TGTGCCAGCACCAAAGGACTAGCGGAGCGTAGGACCGGGGAGCTGTTTTTT. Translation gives CASTKGLAERRTGELFF.

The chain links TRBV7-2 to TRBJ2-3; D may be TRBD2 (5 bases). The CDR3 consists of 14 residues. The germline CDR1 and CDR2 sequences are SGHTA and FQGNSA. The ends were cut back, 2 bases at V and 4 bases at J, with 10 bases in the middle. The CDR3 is CASSLSRRADTQYF. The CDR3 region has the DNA TGTGCCAGCAGCTTAAGCAGGCGGGCAGATACGCAGTATTTT.

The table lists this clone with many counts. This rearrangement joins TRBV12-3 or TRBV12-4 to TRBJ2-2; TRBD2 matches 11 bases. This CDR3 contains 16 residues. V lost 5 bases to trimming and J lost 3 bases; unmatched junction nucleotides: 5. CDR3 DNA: TGTGCCAGCAGTGACTATAGCGGGAGGGACACCGGGGAGCTGTTTTTT. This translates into CASSDYSGRDTGELFF.

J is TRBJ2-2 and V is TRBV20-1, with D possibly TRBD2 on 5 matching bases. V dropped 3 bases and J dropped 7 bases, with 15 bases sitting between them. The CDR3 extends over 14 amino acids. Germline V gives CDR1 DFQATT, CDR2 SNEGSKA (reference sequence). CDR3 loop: CSASGPAVLGELFF. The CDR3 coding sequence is TGCAGTGCTAGCGGGCCAGCGGTACTCGGGGAGCTGTTTTTT.

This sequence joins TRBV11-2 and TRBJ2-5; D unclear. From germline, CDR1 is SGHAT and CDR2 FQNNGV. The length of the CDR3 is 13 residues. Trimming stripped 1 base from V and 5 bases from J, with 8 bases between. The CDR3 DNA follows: TGTGCCAGCAGCTTAGGACGAACGGAGACCCAGTACTTC. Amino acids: CASSLGRTETQYF.

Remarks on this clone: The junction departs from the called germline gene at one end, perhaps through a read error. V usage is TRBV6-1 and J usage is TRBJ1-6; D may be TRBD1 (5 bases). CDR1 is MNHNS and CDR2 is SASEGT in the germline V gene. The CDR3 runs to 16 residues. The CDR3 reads CASMRQWSSHNSPLHF. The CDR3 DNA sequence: TGTGCCAGCATGAGACAGTGGAGCTCCCATAATTCACCCCTCCACTTT.

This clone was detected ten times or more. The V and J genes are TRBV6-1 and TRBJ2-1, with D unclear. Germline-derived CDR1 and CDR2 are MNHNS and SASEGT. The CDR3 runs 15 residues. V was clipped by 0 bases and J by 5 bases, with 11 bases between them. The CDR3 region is CASSEAGRSNNEQFF. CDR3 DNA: TGTGCCAGCAGTGAAGCGGGAAGGTCTAACAATGAGCAGTTCTTC.

The CDR3 DNA reads as TGTGCCAGCAGTGCCGAGGGGGAGGGCCCTCGAAATGAGCAGTTCTTC. Translation: CASSAEGEGPRNEQFF. The chain recombines TRBV11-2 with TRBJ2-1; a weak D match, TRBD2 (7 bases). CDR1 is SGHAT and CDR2 is FQNNGV in the germline V gene. The CDR3 runs to 16 residues. V gave up 6 bases and J gave up 7 bases, with 22 bases separating them.

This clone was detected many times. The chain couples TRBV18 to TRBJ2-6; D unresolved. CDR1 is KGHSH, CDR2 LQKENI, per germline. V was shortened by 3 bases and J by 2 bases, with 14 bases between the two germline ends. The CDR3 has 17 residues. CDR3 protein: CASSPFVDAPGANVLTF. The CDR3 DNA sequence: TGTGCCAGCTCACCCTTCGTGGACGCCCCTGGGGCCAACGTCCTGACTTTC.

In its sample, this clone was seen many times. For the CDR3, the DNA is TGTGCCAGCAGTTCTTCCGAGACACAAGAGACCCAGTACTTC. Encoded protein: CASSSSETQETQYF. The chain couples TRBV6-1 to TRBJ2-5, with D hard to call. Germline loops: CDR1 MNHNS, CDR2 SASEGT. The CDR3 has 14 residues. V was pared by 5 bases and J by 2 bases, with 12 bases between.

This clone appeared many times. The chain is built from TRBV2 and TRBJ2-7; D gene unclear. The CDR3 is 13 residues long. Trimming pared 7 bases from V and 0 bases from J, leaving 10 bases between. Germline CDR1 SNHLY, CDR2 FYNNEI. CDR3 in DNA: TGTGCCAGCAAAAGGGCGGACTCCTACGAGCAGTACTTC. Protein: CASKRADSYEQYF.

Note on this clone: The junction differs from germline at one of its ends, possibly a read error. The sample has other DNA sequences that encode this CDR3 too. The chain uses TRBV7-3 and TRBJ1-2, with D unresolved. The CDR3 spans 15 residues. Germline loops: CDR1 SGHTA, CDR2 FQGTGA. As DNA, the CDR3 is TGTGCAAGCAGCCCTGGCCAGGCGAGGGCTTATGGCTACACCTTC. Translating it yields CASSPGQARAYGYTF.

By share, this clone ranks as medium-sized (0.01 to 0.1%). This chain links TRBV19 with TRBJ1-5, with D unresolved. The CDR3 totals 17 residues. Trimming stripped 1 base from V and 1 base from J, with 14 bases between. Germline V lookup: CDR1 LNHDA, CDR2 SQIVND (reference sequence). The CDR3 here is CASSIAHTGRSNQPQHF. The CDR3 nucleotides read TGTGCCAGTAGTATAGCCCACACCGGTCGAAGCAATCAGCCCCAGCATTTT. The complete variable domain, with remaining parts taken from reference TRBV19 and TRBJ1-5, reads DGGITQSPKYLFRKEGQNVTLSCEQNLNHDAMYWYRQDPGQGLRLIYYSQIVNDFQKGDIAEGYSVSREKKESFPLTVTSAQKNPTAFYLCASSIAHTGRSNQPQHFGDGTRLSIL.

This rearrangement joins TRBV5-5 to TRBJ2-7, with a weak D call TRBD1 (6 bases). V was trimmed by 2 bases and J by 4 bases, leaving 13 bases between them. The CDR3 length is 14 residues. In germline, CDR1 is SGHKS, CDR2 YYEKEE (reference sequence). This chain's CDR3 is CASSFPDSNYEQYF. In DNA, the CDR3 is TGTGCCAGCAGCTTTCCGGACAGCAATTACGAGCAGTACTTC.

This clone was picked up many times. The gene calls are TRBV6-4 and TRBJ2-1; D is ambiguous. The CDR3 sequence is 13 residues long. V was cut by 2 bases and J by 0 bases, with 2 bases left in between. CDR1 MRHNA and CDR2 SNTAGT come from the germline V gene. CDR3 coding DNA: TGTGCCAGCAGTGACAGCTCCTACAATGAGCAGTTCTTC. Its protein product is CASSDSSYNEQFF.

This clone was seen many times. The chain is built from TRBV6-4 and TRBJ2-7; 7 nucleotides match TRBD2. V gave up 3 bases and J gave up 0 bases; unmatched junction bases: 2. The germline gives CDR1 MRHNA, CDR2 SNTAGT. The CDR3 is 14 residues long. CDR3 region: CASSEASGSYEQYF. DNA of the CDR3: TGTGCCAGCAGTGAAGCTAGCGGCTCCTACGAGCAGTACTTC.

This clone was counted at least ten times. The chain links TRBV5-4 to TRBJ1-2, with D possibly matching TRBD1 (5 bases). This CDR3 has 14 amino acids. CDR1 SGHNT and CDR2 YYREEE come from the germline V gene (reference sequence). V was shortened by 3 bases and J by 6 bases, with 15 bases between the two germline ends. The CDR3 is CASSWKGKVNGYTF. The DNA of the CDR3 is TGTGCCAGCAGCTGGAAGGGGAAAGTGAATGGCTACACCTTC.

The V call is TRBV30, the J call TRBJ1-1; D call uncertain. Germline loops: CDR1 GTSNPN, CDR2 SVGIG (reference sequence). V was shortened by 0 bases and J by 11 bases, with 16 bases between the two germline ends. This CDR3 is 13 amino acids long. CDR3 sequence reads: CAWSVYLELGAFF. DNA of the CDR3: TGTGCCTGGAGTGTTTACTTAGAGTTAGGTGCTTTCTTT.

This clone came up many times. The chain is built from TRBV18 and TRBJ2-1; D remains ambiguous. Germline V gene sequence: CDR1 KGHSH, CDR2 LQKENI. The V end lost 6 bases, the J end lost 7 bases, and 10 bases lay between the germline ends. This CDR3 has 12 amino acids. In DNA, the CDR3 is TGTGCCAGCTCCACCGTGGATAATGAGCAGTTCTTC. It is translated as CASSTVDNEQFF.

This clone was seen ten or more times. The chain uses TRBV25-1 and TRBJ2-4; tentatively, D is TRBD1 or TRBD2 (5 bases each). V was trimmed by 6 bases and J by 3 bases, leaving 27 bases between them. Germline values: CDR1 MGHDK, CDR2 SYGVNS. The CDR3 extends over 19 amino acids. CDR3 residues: CASSNTGTDLSWDKNIQYF. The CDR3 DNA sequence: TGTGCCAGCAGCAACACCGGGACCGACTTAAGTTGGGACAAAAACATTCAGTACTTC. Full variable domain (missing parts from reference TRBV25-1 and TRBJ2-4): EADIYQTPRYLVIGTGKKITLECSQTMGHDKMYWYQQDPGMELHLIHYSYGVNSTEKGDLSSESTVSRIRTEHFPLTLESARPSHTSQYLCASSNTGTDLSWDKNIQYFGAGTRLSVL.

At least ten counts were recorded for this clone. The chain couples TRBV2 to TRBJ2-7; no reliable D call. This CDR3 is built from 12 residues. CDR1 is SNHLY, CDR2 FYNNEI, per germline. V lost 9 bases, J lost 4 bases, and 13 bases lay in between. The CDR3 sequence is CASEPDPYEQYF. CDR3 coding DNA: TGTGCCAGTGAACCGGACCCTTACGAGCAGTACTTC.

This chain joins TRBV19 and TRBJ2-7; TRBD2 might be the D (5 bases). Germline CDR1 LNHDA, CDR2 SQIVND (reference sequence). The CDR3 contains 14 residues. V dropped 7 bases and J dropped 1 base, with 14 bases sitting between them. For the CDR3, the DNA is TGTGCCAGTACACATGGACGGGGATCCTACGAGCAGTACTTC. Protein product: CASTHGRGSYEQYF.

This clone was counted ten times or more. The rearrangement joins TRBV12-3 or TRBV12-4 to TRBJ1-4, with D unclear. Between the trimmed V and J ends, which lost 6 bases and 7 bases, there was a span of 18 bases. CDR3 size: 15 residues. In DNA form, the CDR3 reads TGTGCCAGCAGCCCCAATGGTGTGGGGAGTGAAAAACTGTTTTTT. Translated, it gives CASSPNGVGSEKLFF.

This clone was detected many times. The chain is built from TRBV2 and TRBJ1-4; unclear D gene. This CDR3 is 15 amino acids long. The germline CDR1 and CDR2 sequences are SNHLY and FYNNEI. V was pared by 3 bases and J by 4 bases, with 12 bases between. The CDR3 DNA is TGTGCCAGCAGTGATGTGGCGGGAGGTAATGAAAAACTGTTTTTT. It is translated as CASSDVAGGNEKLFF.

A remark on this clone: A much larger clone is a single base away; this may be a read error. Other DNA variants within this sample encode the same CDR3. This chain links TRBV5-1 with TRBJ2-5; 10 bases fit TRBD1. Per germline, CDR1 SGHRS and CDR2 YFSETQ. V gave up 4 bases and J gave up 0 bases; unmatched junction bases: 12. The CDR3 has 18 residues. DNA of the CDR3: TGCGCCAGCAGCCCGGGACAGGGGCCCCTTCCGTACCAAGAGACCCAGTACTTC. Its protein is CASSPGQGPLPYQETQYF.

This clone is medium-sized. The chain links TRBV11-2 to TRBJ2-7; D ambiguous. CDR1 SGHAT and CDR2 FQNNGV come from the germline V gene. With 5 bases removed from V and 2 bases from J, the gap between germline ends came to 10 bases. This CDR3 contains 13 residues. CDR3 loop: CASSPHWAYEQYF. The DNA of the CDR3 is TGTGCCAGCAGCCCGCATTGGGCCTACGAGCAGTACTTC.